Presented here are 7 T cell receptor beta chains from one specimen sequenced in a study of post-analysis software for immune sequencing data. Study-level points and caveats: Included in a set of four or five TRBV segments more frequent in patients than controls were TRBV5-6, TRBV5-1 and TRBV20-1.

Unique molecular identifiers had been added to the TCR beta cDNA libraries. TCRdb re-analysed the PCR reads in MiXCR, keeping a single row per CDR3 protein. Of about 570,000 distinct CDR3 sequences listed, 34% are singletons. Their target antigens are unknown. Sequencing was carried out using blood. These receptor sequences come from a girl between 2 and 17 years old with multiple sclerosis.

This clonotype was seen only a few times. The rearrangement links TRBV20-1 to TRBJ2-1; D not resolved. Germline V CDR1 and CDR2: DFQATT, SNEGSKA (reference sequence). CDR3 size: 16 residues. V was trimmed by 0 bases and J by 3 bases, leaving 15 bases between them. The DNA of the CDR3 is TGCAGTGCTAGAGATCTCCCCAGAGACGTCTACAATGAGCAGTTCTTC. Its protein product is CSARDLPRDVYNEQFF.

This clonotype came up a few times. The gene calls are TRBV5-8 and TRBJ1-2; unclear D gene. The CDR3 has 12 residues. Germline V gene sequence: CDR1 SGHTS, CDR2 YDEGEE. V was pared by 1 base and J by 8 bases, with 9 bases between. The CDR3 DNA reads TGTGCCAGCAGCTTGATCAGGTTCGGCTACACCTTC. Translation: CASSLIRFGYTF.

The rearrangement links TRBV20-1 to TRBJ2-4, with D uncertain. Trimming removed 2 bases from V and 1 base from J, with 18 bases in between. The CDR3 sequence is 17 residues long. Per the germline V gene, CDR1 is DFQATT and CDR2 is SNEGSKA (reference sequence). In DNA form, the CDR3 reads TGCAGTGCTAGAACTTACCGGGCCACCCTCGCCAAAAACATTCAGTACTTC. Translating it yields CSARTYRATLAKNIQYF.

The chain couples TRBV27 to TRBJ1-6; D gene uncertain. V was pared by 6 bases and J by 9 bases, with 12 bases between. From germline, CDR1 is MNHEY and CDR2 SMNVEV (reference sequence). The CDR3 is made up of 13 amino acids. The CDR3, as DNA: TGTGCCAGCAGCTTCCCCGGGAGTTCACCCCTCCACTTT. Its translation is CASSFPGSSPLHF.

Only a few counts were recorded for this clonotype. The chain has TRBV5-6 and TRBJ2-5; 7 bases map to TRBD1. The CDR3 contains 15 residues. V shed 0 bases, J shed 7 bases, and the junction held 9 bases outside the gene matches. Germline V CDR1 and CDR2: SGHDT, YYEEEE. CDR3 sequence (DNA): TGTGCCAGCAGCTTGGCTAAAGGGGGCCCGGGGACCCAGTACTTC. Its translation is CASSLAKGGPGTQYF.

The gene calls are TRBV3-1 and TRBJ1-2; no definite D call. Trimming stripped 1 base from V and 0 bases from J, with 6 bases between. CDR1 is LGHDT and CDR2 is YNNKEL in the germline V gene (reference sequence). The CDR3 totals 14 residues. The CDR3 DNA reads as TGTGCCAGCAGCCAAGCCTACTCTAACTATGGCTACACCTTC. It encodes CASSQAYSNYGYTF. Filled out from reference TRBV3-1 and TRBJ1-2, the complete variable domain reads DTAVSQTPKYLVTQMGNDKSIKCEQNLGHDTMYWYKQDSKKFLKIMFSYNNKELIINETVPNRFSPKSPDKAHLNLHINSLELGDSAVYFCASSQAYSNYGYTFGSGTRLTVV.

The count of this clonotype is one. The V call is TRBV20-1, the J call TRBJ2-7; D remains ambiguous. CDR3 length: 15 residues. V lost 1 base to trimming and J lost 7 bases, with 20 bases between them. The V gene's germline CDR1 is DFQATT and CDR2 SNEGSKA (reference sequence). The CDR3: CSARVTWSSYNEQYF. For the CDR3, the DNA is TGCAGTGCTAGAGTCACGTGGAGCTCCTACAATGAGCAGTACTTC.